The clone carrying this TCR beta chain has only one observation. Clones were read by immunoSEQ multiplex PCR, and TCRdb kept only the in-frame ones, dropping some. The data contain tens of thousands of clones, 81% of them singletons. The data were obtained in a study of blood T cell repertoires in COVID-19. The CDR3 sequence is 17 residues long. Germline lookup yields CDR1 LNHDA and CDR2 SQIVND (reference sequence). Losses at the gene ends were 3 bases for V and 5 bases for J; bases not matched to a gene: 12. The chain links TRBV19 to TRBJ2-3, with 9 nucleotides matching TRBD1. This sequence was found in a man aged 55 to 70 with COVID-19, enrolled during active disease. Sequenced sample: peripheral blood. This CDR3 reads CASSIRDRDRVVDTQYF. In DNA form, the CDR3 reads TGTGCCAGTAGTATCCGGGATAGGGACAGGGTAGTAGATACGCAGTATTTT.